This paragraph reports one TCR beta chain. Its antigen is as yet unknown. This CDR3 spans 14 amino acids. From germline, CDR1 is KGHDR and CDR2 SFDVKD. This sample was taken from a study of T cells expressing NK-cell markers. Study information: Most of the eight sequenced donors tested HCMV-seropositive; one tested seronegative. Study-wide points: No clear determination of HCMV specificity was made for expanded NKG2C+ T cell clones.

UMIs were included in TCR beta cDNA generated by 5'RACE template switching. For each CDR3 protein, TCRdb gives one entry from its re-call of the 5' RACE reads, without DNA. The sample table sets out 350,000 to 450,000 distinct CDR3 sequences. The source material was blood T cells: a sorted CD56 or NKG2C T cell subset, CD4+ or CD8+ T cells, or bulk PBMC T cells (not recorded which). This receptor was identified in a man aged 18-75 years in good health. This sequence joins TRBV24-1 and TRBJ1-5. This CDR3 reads CATSDLGGNQPQHF.